This is a list of T cell receptor beta chains from one sample in a study of blood T cell repertoires in COVID-19. Sequenced by immunoSEQ multiplex PCR; TCRdb stores in-frame clones only, minus some. Of 80,000 or so clones in the sample, roughly 80% were seen once. Sequencing used peripheral blood. The receptors come from a woman aged 55 to 70 with acute or convalescent COVID-19. CDR3s include the opening cysteine and the closing phenylalanine or tryptophan. A D gene is named only where the DNA matches it firmly.

>TRBV4-2|TRBD2
CASSQSSGGLSNEQFF
>TRBV30|.
CAWRVSTEAFF
>TRBV10-3|.
CATGLGGTEAFF
>TRBV18|TRBD1
CASSPPGQGAIREQYF
>TRBV18|TRBD2
CASSPLAGGLDEQFF
>TRBV5-4|.
CASSPGARGDTGELFF
>TRBV14|TRBD1
CASSQGDRVYGYTF
>TRBV10-3|TRBD2
CAISEPGGRGTDTQYF
>TRBV9|.
CASSVATQGSGYTF
>TRBV11-3|TRBD2
CASSPSAGGYNEQFF
>TRBV19|.
CASTRGSQGRGYGYTF
>TRBV10-3|.
CAISGGRDSAEAFF
>TRBV19|TRBD1
CASSRDREETQYF
>TRBV5-4|TRBD1
CASSIDRGAVQPQHF
>TRBV30|.
CAWSDSNTGELFF
>TRBV19|.
CASSMRWGLANYGYTF
>TRBV5-1|.
CASSFGELFNEKLFF
>TRBV12-3/TRBV12-4|.
CASSPTRNEKLFF
>TRBV9|.
CASSVDQGAQPQHF
>TRBV9|.
CASSVGGGTDEQFF
>TRBV27|.
CASSFDSLNEKLFF
>TRBV24-1|TRBD1
CATSDQQGSLRGYTF